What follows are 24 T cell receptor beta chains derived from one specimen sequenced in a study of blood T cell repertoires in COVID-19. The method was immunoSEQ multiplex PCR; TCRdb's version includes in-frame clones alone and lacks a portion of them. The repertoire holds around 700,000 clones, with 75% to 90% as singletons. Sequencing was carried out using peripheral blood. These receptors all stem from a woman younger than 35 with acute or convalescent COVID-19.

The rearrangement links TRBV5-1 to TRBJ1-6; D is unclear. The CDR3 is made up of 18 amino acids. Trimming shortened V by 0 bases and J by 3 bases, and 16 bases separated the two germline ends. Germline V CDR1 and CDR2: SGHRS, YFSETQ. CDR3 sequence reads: CASSLDRAGVNYNSPLHF. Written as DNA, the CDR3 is TGCGCCAGCAGCTTGGACCGTGCCGGAGTAAACTATAATTCACCCCTCCACTTT.

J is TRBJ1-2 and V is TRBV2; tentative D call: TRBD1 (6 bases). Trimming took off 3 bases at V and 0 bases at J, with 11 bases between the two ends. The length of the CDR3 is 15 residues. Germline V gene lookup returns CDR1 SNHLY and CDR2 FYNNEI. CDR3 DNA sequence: TGTGCCAGCAGTGAGGGGACACCTGCTAACTATGGCTACACCTTC. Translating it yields CASSEGTPANYGYTF.

As DNA, the CDR3 is TGTGCCAGCAGTTACGGGGGCGCGGCCGGAGAAAAACTGTTTTTT. Translating it yields CASSYGGAAGEKLFF. This chain uses TRBV6-2 or TRBV6-3 with TRBJ1-4; D may be TRBD1 (6 bases). This CDR3 comprises 15 residues. Trimming stripped 2 bases from V and 8 bases from J, with 15 bases between. Germline assignment: CDR1 MNHEY and CDR2 SVGEGT.

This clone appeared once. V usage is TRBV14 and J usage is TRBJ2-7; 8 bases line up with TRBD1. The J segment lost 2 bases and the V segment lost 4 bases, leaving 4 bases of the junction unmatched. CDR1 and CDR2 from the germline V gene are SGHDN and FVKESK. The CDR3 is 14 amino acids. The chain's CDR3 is CASSRGQGPYEQYF. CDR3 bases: TGTGCCAGCAGCCGAGGACAGGGACCCTACGAGCAGTACTTC.

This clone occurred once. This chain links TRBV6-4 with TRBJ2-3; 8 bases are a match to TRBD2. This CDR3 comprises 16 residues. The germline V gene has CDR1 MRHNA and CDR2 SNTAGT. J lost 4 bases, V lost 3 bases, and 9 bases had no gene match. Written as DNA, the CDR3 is TGTGCCAGCAGTGAACATCCGGGGGGGCCATCAGATACGCAGTATTTT. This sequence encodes CASSEHPGGPSDTQYF.

The CDR3 DNA reads as TGTGCCAGCAGTGAAGCCCGGGGCAGGGGGCAGGGGTGGGGAGCTTTCTTT. Its translation: CASSEARGRGQGWGAFF. The chain has TRBV6-1 and TRBJ1-1; TRBD1 matches at 8 bases. Germline-derived CDR1 and CDR2 are MNHNS and SASEGT. The V and J ends lost 0 bases and 10 bases, in that order; junction bases with no gene match: 16. This CDR3 contains 17 residues.

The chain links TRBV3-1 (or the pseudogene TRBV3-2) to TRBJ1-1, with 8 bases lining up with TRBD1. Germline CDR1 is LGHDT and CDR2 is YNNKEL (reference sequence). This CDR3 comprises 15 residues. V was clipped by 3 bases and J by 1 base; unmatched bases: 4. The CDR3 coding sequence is TGTGCCAGCAGCCACAGGACAGGGAGGAACACTGAAGCTTTCTTT. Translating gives CASSHRTGRNTEAFF.

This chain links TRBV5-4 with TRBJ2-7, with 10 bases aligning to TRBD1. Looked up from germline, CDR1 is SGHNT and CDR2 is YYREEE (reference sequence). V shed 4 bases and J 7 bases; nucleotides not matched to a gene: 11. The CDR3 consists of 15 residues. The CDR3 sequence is CASSGSGTGVGEQYF. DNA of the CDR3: TGTGCCAGCAGCGGATCCGGGACAGGGGTGGGGGAGCAGTACTTC.

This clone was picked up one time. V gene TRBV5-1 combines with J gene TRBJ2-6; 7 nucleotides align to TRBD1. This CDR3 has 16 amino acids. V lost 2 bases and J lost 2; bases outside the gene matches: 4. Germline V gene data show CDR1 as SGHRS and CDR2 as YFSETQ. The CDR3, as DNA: TGCGCCAGCAGCTTAAAACAGGGGACTGGGGCCAACGTCCTGACTTTC. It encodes CASSLKQGTGANVLTF.

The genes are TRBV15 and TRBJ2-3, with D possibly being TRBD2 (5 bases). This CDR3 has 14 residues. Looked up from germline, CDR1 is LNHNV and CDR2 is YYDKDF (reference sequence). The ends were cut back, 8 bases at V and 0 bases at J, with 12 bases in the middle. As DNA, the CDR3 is TGTGCCACCGCGGCTAGCTCTAGCACAGATACGCAGTATTTT. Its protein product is CATAASSSTDTQYF. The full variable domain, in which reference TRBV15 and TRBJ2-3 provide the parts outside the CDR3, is DAMVIQNPRYQVTQFGKPVTLSCSQTLNHNVMYWYQQKSSQAPKLLFHYYDKDFNNEADTPDNFQSRRPNTSFCFLDIRSPGLGDTAMYLCATAASSSTDTQYFGPGTRLTVL.

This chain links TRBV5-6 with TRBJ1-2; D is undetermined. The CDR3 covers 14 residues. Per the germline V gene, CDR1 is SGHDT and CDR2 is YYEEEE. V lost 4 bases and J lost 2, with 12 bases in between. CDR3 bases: TGTGCCAGCAGCCGACTCCGAAGAAACTATGGCTACACCTTC. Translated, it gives CASSRLRRNYGYTF.

CDR3 bases: TGTGCCAGCAACCCCAGTACCGGGAGGCAGTACTTC. It yields the protein CASNPSTGRQYF. The J gene is TRBJ2-7, the V gene TRBV6-6, with a weak D call TRBD2 (6 bases). There are 12 residues in the CDR3. Trimming shortened V by 7 bases and J by 9 bases, and 16 bases separated the two germline ends. CDR1 is MNHNY, CDR2 SVGAGI, per germline (reference sequence).

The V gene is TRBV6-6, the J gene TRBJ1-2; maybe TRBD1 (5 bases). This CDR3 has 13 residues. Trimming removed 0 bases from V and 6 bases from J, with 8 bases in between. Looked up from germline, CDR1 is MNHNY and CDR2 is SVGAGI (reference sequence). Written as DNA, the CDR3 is TGTGCCAGCAGTTACTCGGGGCCTGATGGCTACACCTTC. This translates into CASSYSGPDGYTF.

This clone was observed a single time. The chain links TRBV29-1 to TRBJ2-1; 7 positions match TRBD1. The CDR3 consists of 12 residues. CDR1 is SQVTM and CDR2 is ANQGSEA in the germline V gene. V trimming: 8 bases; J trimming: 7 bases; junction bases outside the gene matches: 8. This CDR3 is CSLSRGQNEQFF. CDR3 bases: TGCAGCCTCTCTCGGGGACAGAATGAGCAGTTCTTC.

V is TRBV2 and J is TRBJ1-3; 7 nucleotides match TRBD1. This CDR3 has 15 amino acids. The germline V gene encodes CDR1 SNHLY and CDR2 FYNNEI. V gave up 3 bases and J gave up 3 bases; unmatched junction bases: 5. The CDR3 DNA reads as TGTGCCAGCAGTGAGGAGGCAGGGGGTGGAAACACCATATATTTT. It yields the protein CASSEEAGGGNTIYF.

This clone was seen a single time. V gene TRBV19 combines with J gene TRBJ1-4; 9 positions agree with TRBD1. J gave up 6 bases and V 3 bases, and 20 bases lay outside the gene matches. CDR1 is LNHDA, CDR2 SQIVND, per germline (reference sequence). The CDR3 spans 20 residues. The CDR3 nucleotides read TGTGCCAGTAGTATTGAGGGTTCGGACAGGGGAGATTCTGTTGATGAAAAACTGTTTTTT. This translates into CASSIEGSDRGDSVDEKLFF. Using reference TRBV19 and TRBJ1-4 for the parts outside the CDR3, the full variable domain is DGGITQSPKYLFRKEGQNVTLSCEQNLNHDAMYWYRQDPGQGLRLIYYSQIVNDFQKGDIAEGYSVSREKKESFPLTVTSAQKNPTAFYLCASSIEGSDRGDSVDEKLFFGSGTQLSVL.

The CDR3 DNA sequence: TGTGCCAGCAGCTTGTGGGGGGGGGCAGTTGAAGCTTTCTTT. Translated: CASSLWGGAVEAFF. The chain uses TRBV5-8 and TRBJ1-1, with D maybe TRBD1 (6 bases). The V gene lost 1 base and the J gene lost 7 bases, with 14 bases spanning the gap. The V gene's germline CDR1 is SGHTS and CDR2 YDEGEE. The CDR3 is 14 amino acids.

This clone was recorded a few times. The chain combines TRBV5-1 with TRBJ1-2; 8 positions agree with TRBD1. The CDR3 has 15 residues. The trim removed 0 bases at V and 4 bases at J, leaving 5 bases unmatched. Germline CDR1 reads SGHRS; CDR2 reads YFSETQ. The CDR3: CASSLGRGLVYGYTF. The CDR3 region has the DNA TGCGCCAGCAGCTTGGGCAGGGGGCTAGTCTATGGCTACACCTTC. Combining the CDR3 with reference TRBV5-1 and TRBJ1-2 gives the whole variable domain KAGVTQTPRYLIKTRGQQVTLSCSPISGHRSVSWYQQTPGQGLQFLFEYFSETQRNKGNFPGRFSGRQFSNSRSEMNVSTLELGDSALYLCASSLGRGLVYGYTFGSGTRLTVV.

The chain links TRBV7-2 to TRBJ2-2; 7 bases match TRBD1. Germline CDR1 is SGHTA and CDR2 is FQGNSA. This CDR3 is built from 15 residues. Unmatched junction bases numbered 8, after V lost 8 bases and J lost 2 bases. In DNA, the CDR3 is TGTGCCAGCTTTAGACAGGGCCTCAACACCGGGGAGCTGTTTTTT. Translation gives CASFRQGLNTGELFF.

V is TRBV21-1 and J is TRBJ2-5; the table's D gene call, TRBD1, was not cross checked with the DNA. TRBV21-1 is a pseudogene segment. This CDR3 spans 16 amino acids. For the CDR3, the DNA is TGTGCCAGCAGCAAACGACAGGGATGGTACCAAGAGACCCAGTACTTC. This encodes CASSKRQGWYQETQYF.

The CDR3: CASSPDTGNQPQHF. CDR3 DNA sequence: TGTGCCAGCAGCCCTGACACCGGCAATCAGCCCCAGCATTTT. V usage is TRBV7-2 and J usage is TRBJ1-5, with D hard to call. Deletions cut 5 bases from V and 2 bases from J, with 10 bases between. This CDR3 contains 14 residues. Germline CDR1 reads SGHTA; CDR2 reads FQGNSA.

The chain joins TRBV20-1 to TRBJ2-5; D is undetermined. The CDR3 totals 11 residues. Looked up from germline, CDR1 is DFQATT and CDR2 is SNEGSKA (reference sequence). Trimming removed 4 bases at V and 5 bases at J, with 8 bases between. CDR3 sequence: CSATSLETQYF. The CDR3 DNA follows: TGCAGTGCTACCTCGTTGGAGACCCAGTACTTC.

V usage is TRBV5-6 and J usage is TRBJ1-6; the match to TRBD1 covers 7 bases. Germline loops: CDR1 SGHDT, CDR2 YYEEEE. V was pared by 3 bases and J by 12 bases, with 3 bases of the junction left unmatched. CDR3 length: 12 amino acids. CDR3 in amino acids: CASSSGTEPLHF. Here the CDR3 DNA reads TGTGCCAGCAGCTCCGGGACAGAACCCCTCCACTTT.

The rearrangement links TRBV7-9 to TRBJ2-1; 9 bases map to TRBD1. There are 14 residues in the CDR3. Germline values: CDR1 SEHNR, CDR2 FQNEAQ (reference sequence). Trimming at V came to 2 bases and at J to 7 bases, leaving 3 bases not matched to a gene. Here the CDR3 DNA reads TGTGCCAGCAGCTTAAGGGACAGGGCTAATGAGCAGTTCTTC. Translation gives CASSLRDRANEQFF.